The 20 T cell receptor beta chains below were found in one sample sequenced in a study of blood T cell repertoires in COVID-19 (dated by TCRdb to about 2020). Library preparation employed the immunoSEQ multiplex PCR assay. TCRdb obtained this table from immuneACCESS and retained in-frame rearrangements with V and J assigned. These tables miss some clones; where compared with another copy, unresolved V genes account for less than half of the shortfall, and the remainder is unexplained. Present in this sample are nearly 95,000 clones, about 90% of which were seen just once. Of the sample, 1.5% is held by the ten largest clones. The sequenced material came from peripheral blood. The source is a human donor with active COVID-19. The donor label of this sample is uncertain.

V and J are TRBV2 and TRBJ2-5; maybe TRBD1 (6 bases). The CDR3 contains 15 residues. The V gene's germline CDR1 is SNHLY and CDR2 FYNNEI. Between the trimmed V and J ends, which lost 4 bases and 2 bases, there was a span of 14 bases. The CDR3 DNA reads as TGTGCCAGCAGTGCCCTAGGAGGACAGCAAGAGACCCAGTACTTC. It yields the protein CASSALGGQQETQYF.

The gene calls are TRBV3-1 (or the pseudogene TRBV3-2) and TRBJ2-1, with TRBD2 matching over 9 bases. Germline values: CDR1 LGHDT, CDR2 YNNKEL (reference sequence). V shed 3 bases and J 8 bases; nucleotides not matched to a gene: 8. CDR3 length equals 15 residues. CDR3 protein: CASSQWSGGSDEQFF. In DNA, the CDR3 is TGTGCCAGCAGCCAGTGGAGCGGGGGGTCTGATGAGCAGTTCTTC.

This clone has a single count. The chain uses TRBV4-1 and TRBJ2-7, with 8 bases matching TRBD1. Germline CDR1 reads MGHRA; CDR2 reads YSYEKL. CDR3 length equals 15 residues. The V segment lost 0 bases and the J segment 5 bases; nucleotides outside the gene matches: 6. The CDR3 DNA reads TGCGCCAGCAGCCAAGACGATCCAGGGGGCGACGAGCAGTACTTC. Translation gives CASSQDDPGGDEQYF.

The genes are TRBV9 and TRBJ1-6, with 7 bases aligning to TRBD1. V was pared by 0 bases and J by 8 bases, with 2 bases of the junction left unmatched. This CDR3 region has 14 residues. The germline V gene has CDR1 SGDLS and CDR2 YYNGEE. CDR3 nucleotide sequence: TGTGCCAGCAGCGTAGGGGACAGAGATTCACCCCTCCACTTT. This codes for CASSVGDRDSPLHF.

Only a few counts were recorded for this clone. The chain uses TRBV6-6 and TRBJ1-5; 7 nucleotides agree with TRBD1. Germline CDR1 is MNHNY and CDR2 is SVGAGI (reference sequence). This CDR3 is 16 amino acids long. Losses at the gene ends were 4 bases for V and 4 bases for J; bases not matched to a gene: 10. The CDR3 loop is CASSLSGTARNQPQHF. The CDR3 DNA follows: TGTGCCAGCAGTTTATCCGGGACAGCTCGGAATCAGCCCCAGCATTTT.

The chain combines TRBV12-3 or TRBV12-4 with TRBJ1-2; D call uncertain. There are 13 residues in the CDR3. Between the trimmed V and J ends, which lost 3 bases and 2 bases, there was a span of 7 bases. For the CDR3, the DNA is TGTGCCAGCAGTTTTCGGTCAAACTATGGCTACACCTTC. It encodes CASSFRSNYGYTF.

The V gene is TRBV7-6, the J gene TRBJ2-7; D is possibly TRBD1 (5 bases). CDR1 is SGHVS, CDR2 FNYEAQ, per germline. Trimming removed 6 bases at V and 1 base at J, with 13 bases between. This CDR3 has 14 residues. Here the CDR3 DNA reads TGTGCCAGCAGGCCCATAGGGGATTCCTACGAGCAGTACTTC. It codes for CASRPIGDSYEQYF.

The V and J genes are TRBV4-1 and TRBJ1-5; D is ambiguous. The CDR3 spans 18 residues. V lost 0 bases and J 0 bases, leaving 15 bases between the germline ends. Germline V lookup: CDR1 MGHRA, CDR2 YSYEKL. This CDR3 reads CASSQEGGLGNSNQPQHF. The CDR3 nucleotides are TGCGCCAGCAGCCAAGAAGGAGGATTAGGCAATAGCAATCAGCCCCAGCATTTT.

The rearrangement uses TRBV19 and TRBJ2-1; D may be TRBD2 (5 bases). Trimming removed 0 bases at V and 3 bases at J, with 6 bases between. The CDR3 runs 14 residues. Germline loops: CDR1 LNHDA, CDR2 SQIVND (reference sequence). In DNA form, the CDR3 reads TGTGCCAGTAGTATAGACGGGGTCTACAATGAGCAGTTCTTC. Amino acids: CASSIDGVYNEQFF. Full variable domain (rest looked up from reference TRBV19 and TRBJ2-1): DGGITQSPKYLFRKEGQNVTLSCEQNLNHDAMYWYRQDPGQGLRLIYYSQIVNDFQKGDIAEGYSVSREKKESFPLTVTSAQKNPTAFYLCASSIDGVYNEQFFGPGTRLTVL.

The chain links TRBV2 to TRBJ1-2, with unresolved D. The CDR3 is 15 amino acids. With 3 bases removed from V and 7 bases from J, the gap between germline ends came to 18 bases. In germline, CDR1 is SNHLY, CDR2 FYNNEI. The CDR3: CASSDSPSRTGGYTF. CDR3 DNA: TGTGCCAGCAGTGATTCACCCTCCCGCACGGGTGGCTACACCTTC.

This rearrangement joins TRBV5-1 to TRBJ2-7; D unclear. Germline CDR1 SGHRS, CDR2 YFSETQ. This CDR3 contains 16 residues. Trimming cost V 2 bases and J 0 bases, with 15 bases left between them. CDR3 region: CASSFVVEPTSYEQYF. The CDR3 bases are TGCGCCAGCAGCTTTGTCGTGGAGCCTACCTCCTACGAGCAGTACTTC.

Only a few counts were recorded for this clone. The V and J genes are TRBV30 and TRBJ1-5; D ambiguous. The V end lost 1 base, the J end lost 9 bases, and 10 bases lay between the germline ends. The CDR3 covers 12 residues. Germline V gene data show CDR1 as GTSNPN and CDR2 as SVGIG (reference sequence). CDR3 amino acids: CAWSGGRGPQHF. DNA for the CDR3: TGTGCCTGGAGTGGCGGCCGGGGGCCCCAGCATTTT.

The chain recombines TRBV5-1 with TRBJ2-7; 12 bases align to TRBD1. Germline V CDR1 and CDR2: SGHRS, YFSETQ. Losses at the gene ends were 3 bases for V and 4 bases for J; bases not matched to a gene: 11. The length of the CDR3 is 17 residues. The chain's CDR3 is CASSSRGTGGIWYEQYF. The CDR3 DNA follows: TGCGCCAGCAGCTCGAGAGGGACAGGGGGCATCTGGTACGAGCAGTACTTC.

This clone has just a few counts. The rearrangement joins TRBV30 to TRBJ2-7, with TRBD1 matching over 8 bases. V dropped 0 bases and J dropped 5; count of bases not matched to a gene: 9. From germline, CDR1 is GTSNPN and CDR2 SVGIG (reference sequence). The CDR3 spans 15 residues. The CDR3 region is CAWSVPGQVGHEQYF. The CDR3 nucleotides are TGTGCCTGGAGTGTACCGGGACAGGTCGGCCACGAGCAGTACTTC.

This clone has just one count. The chain uses TRBV5-3 and TRBJ2-7; 9 bases are shared with TRBD1. TRBV5-3 is classed as an ORF, of uncertain function. V lost 0 bases, J lost 0 bases, and 7 bases stayed unmatched. The CDR3 spans 17 residues. As DNA, the CDR3 is TGTGCCAGAAGCTTGGGAACGGGACAGGGAAGCTCCTACGAGCAGTACTTC. This translates into CARSLGTGQGSSYEQYF.

The chain links TRBV29-1 to TRBJ2-3; TRBD2 is a possible D gene (5 bases). Germline CDR1 and CDR2: SQVTM and ANQGSEA. Trimming pared 5 bases from V and 2 bases from J, leaving 8 bases between. This CDR3 region has 12 residues. Here the CDR3 DNA reads TGCAGCGTTCGAGGGATCACAGATACGCAGTATTTT. This gives the protein CSVRGITDTQYF.

J is TRBJ2-3 and V is TRBV29-1; tentative D call: TRBD2 (5 bases). The CDR3 consists of 14 residues. V dropped 4 bases and J dropped 1 base, with 12 bases sitting between them. Germline assignment: CDR1 SQVTM and CDR2 ANQGSEA. The CDR3 protein is CSVVASHGTDTQYF. DNA for the CDR3: TGCAGCGTTGTGGCTAGCCACGGCACAGATACGCAGTATTTT.

The chain joins TRBV29-1 to TRBJ1-2; a weak D match, TRBD1 (5 bases). Trimming took 5 bases from V and 6 from J, leaving 16 bases between them. This CDR3 has 13 residues. Looked up from germline, CDR1 is SQVTM and CDR2 is ANQGSEA. CDR3 nucleotides: TGCAGCGTTCTGCCCGGGGGGTACGATGGCTACACCTTC. It specifies CSVLPGGYDGYTF.

The genes are TRBV3-1 (or the pseudogene TRBV3-2) and TRBJ2-7, with D possibly matching TRBD1 (5 bases). Deletions cut 3 bases from V and 0 bases from J, with 12 bases between. The CDR3 contains 15 residues. Germline CDR1 LGHDT, CDR2 YNNKEL (reference sequence). The CDR3 region is CASSHLGQGSYEQYF. CDR3 nucleotides: TGTGCCAGCAGCCACCTCGGGCAGGGCTCCTACGAGCAGTACTTC.

The chain couples TRBV14 to TRBJ1-1; a possible D gene is TRBD1 (6 bases). V lost 0 bases and J 7 bases, leaving 21 bases between the germline ends. The CDR3 covers 17 residues. CDR1 is SGHDN and CDR2 is FVKESK in the germline V gene. The chain's CDR3 is CASSQDIFGGRRNEAFF. CDR3 nucleotide sequence: TGTGCCAGCAGCCAAGATATATTCGGGGGGCGCCGGAATGAAGCTTTCTTT.